A single sample gave rise to the 25 T cell receptor beta chains below, sequenced in a study of T cells in Graves' hyperthyroidism and ophthalmopathy. It was RNA transcripts that yielded the amplified TCR beta CDR3 regions. When the TCR CDR3 underwent first-round RT-PCR, the HTBI primer set was used. Via MiXCR, TCRdb re-called the multiplex PCR reads, giving one row per CDR3 protein. The table includes under 500,000 distinct CDR3 sequences, 11% to 15% detected once. Sample: blood. All receptors derive from a man aged 45-60 years with Graves' ophthalmopathy.

This clonotype was recorded at least ten times. The V gene is TRBV28, the J gene TRBJ2-5, with D hard to call. The CDR3 has 13 amino acids. The ends were cut back, 2 bases at V and 4 bases at J, with 8 bases in the middle. Germline V gene data show CDR1 as MDHEN and CDR2 as SYDVKM. The CDR3 DNA follows: TGTGCCAGCAGTTTAGGGGTATCAGAGACCCAGTACTTC. This gives the protein CASSLGVSETQYF.

This clonotype was picked up a small number of times. The chain employs TRBV5-5 and TRBJ2-5, with TRBD1 as a possible D gene (5 bases). Looked up from germline, CDR1 is SGHKS and CDR2 is YYEKEE (reference sequence). CDR3 size: 15 residues. Trimming took 5 bases from V and 5 from J, leaving 19 bases between them. CDR3 residues: CASSSWAGSGETQYF. The CDR3 DNA reads TGTGCCAGCAGTTCGTGGGCAGGGTCGGGCGAGACCCAGTACTTC.

This clonotype was detected a few times. The chain joins TRBV29-1 to TRBJ2-1; 11 bases map to TRBD2. CDR3 length equals 15 residues. Unmatched junction bases numbered 6, after V lost 4 bases and J lost 4 bases. Germline V gives CDR1 SQVTM, CDR2 ANQGSEA. The CDR3 loop is CSVGTSGSSYNEQFF. The DNA of the CDR3 is TGCAGCGTTGGTACTAGCGGGAGTTCGTACAATGAGCAGTTCTTC.

This clonotype was detected a few times. The chain uses TRBV11-1 and TRBJ2-6, with TRBD2 matching 12 bases. Germline lookup yields CDR1 SGHAT and CDR2 FQDESV (reference sequence). The CDR3 spans 19 residues. V lost 5 bases, J lost 4 bases, and 12 bases stayed unmatched. For the CDR3, the DNA is TGTGCCAGCAGCCCAGGACTAGCGGGGCCCCCGGCGGGGGCCAACGTCCTGACTTTC. This translates into CASSPGLAGPPAGANVLTF.

This clonotype has at least ten counts. The genes are TRBV30 and TRBJ1-5; D is uncertain. This CDR3 is built from 14 residues. The germline V gene encodes CDR1 GTSNPN and CDR2 SVGIG (reference sequence). Trimming left V 3 bases short and J 3 bases short, with 12 bases between. As DNA, the CDR3 is TGTGCCTGGAGAATTTCGGGGTCCAATCAGCCCCAGCATTTT. Protein: CAWRISGSNQPQHF. Full variable domain (remainder filled in from reference TRBV30 and TRBJ1-5): SQTIHQWPATLVQPVGSPLSLECTVEGTSNPNLYWYRQAAGRGLQLLFYSVGIGQISSEVPQNLSASRPQDRQFILSSKKLLLSDSGFYLCAWRISGSNQPQHFGDGTRLSIL.

This clonotype has a count of ten or more. The CDR3 nucleotides are TGCAGTGCTAGAGGTCCGGGACTAGCGGGGGAGGGCGGCACAGATACGCAGTATTTT. This gives the protein CSARGPGLAGEGGTDTQYF. V gene TRBV20-1 combines with J gene TRBJ2-3; 14 nucleotides align to TRBD2. The germline V gene has CDR1 DFQATT and CDR2 SNEGSKA (reference sequence). The CDR3 covers 19 residues. With 1 base clipped from V and 1 base from J, the junction kept 10 bases outside the gene matches.

This sequence joins TRBV7-2 and TRBJ2-1, with D unresolved. In germline, CDR1 is SGHTA, CDR2 FQGNSA. Trimming pared 1 base from V and 0 bases from J, leaving 10 bases between. There are 16 residues in the CDR3. CDR3 nucleotide sequence: TGTGCCAGCAGCTTAGGGCCGGAAAGCTCCTACAATGAGCAGTTCTTC. Translation gives CASSLGPESSYNEQFF. The whole variable domain, remainder taken from reference TRBV7-2 and TRBJ2-1, is GAGVSQSPSNKVTEKGKDVELRCDPISGHTALYWYRQSLGQGLEFLIYFQGNSAPDKSGLPSDRFSAERTGGSVSTLTIQRTQQEDSAVYLCASSLGPESSYNEQFFGPGTRLTVL.

This clonotype appeared many times. This chain links TRBV5-5 with TRBJ1-2; 8 bases agree with TRBD1. The CDR3 sequence is 15 residues long. V was clipped by 5 bases and J by 3 bases; unmatched bases: 9. CDR1 is SGHKS and CDR2 is YYEKEE in the germline V gene (reference sequence). CDR3: CASRPGQGRDYGYTF. CDR3 nucleotide sequence: TGTGCCAGCAGACCCGGACAGGGACGGGACTATGGCTACACCTTC. The full variable domain, its missing parts supplied by reference TRBV5-5 and TRBJ1-2, is DAGVTQSPTHLIKTRGQQVTLRCSPISGHKSVSWYQQVLGQGPQFIFQYYEKEERGRGNFPDRFSARQFPNYSSELNVNALLLGDSALYLCASRPGQGRDYGYTFGSGTRLTVV.

This clonotype was seen ten or more times. The CDR3 here is CASSQEVARGEQFF. In DNA, the CDR3 is TGTGCCAGCAGCCAAGAGGTCGCGCGGGGTGAGCAGTTCTTC. The J gene is TRBJ2-1, the V gene TRBV3-1; possible D gene TRBD2, 6 bases. V lost 0 bases and J lost 9, with 12 bases in between. The germline gives CDR1 LGHDT, CDR2 YNNKEL (reference sequence). The CDR3 loop spans 14 amino acids.

This clonotype was seen repeatedly, ten times or more. The junction differs from germline at one of its ends, possibly a read error. The chain combines TRBV30 with TRBJ1-2, with D possibly being TRBD1 (5 bases). This CDR3 region has 11 residues. CDR1 is GTSNPN and CDR2 is SVGIG in the germline V gene (reference sequence). CDR3 in amino acids: CVWGSIYGYTF. The CDR3 DNA sequence: TGTGTCTGGGGGTCGATCTATGGCTACACCTTC.

This clonotype was seen more than once but under ten times. The V gene is TRBV7-9, the J gene TRBJ2-7; TRBD2 agrees at 14 bases. Germline V CDR1 and CDR2: SEHNR, FQNEAQ (reference sequence). The CDR3 totals 19 residues. Unmatched junction bases numbered 14, after V lost 5 bases and J lost 2 bases. The CDR3 sequence is CASSPTPGLAGVMTYEQYF. The CDR3 coding sequence is TGTGCCAGCAGCCCCACGCCGGGACTAGCGGGAGTGATGACCTACGAGCAGTACTTC.

This clonotype was counted between two and nine times. The chain joins TRBV19 to TRBJ2-5; 7 bases align to TRBD2. CDR3 length: 15 residues. With 5 bases clipped from V and 3 bases from J, the junction kept 9 bases outside the gene matches. Germline V gene lookup returns CDR1 LNHDA and CDR2 SQIVND (reference sequence). CDR3 bases: TGTGCCAGTAGTTCGCCCGGGACTATAAAAGAGACCCAGTACTTC. Residues: CASSSPGTIKETQYF.

This clonotype was observed a handful of times. The chain employs TRBV11-2 and TRBJ1-5, with no clear D. V was trimmed by 3 bases and J by 4 bases, leaving 13 bases between them. The germline CDR1 and CDR2 sequences are SGHAT and FQNNGV. The CDR3 is made up of 15 amino acids. The CDR3 region has the DNA TGTGCCAGCAGCTTCGGGGTCGGGAGAAATCAGCCCCAGCATTTT. This encodes CASSFGVGRNQPQHF.

This clonotype was seen a few times. The chain is built from TRBV18 and TRBJ2-2, with 11 bases identical to TRBD2. The junction had 7 bases not matched to a gene; V was cut back by 5 bases and J by 2 bases. Germline loops: CDR1 KGHSH, CDR2 LQKENI. The CDR3 is made up of 17 amino acids. DNA for the CDR3: TGTGCCAGCTCAACCTTGACTAGCGGGACAAACACCGGGGAGCTGTTTTTT. This gives the protein CASSTLTSGTNTGELFF.

The chain is built from TRBV6-1 and TRBJ2-4; TRBD2 matches 13 bases. This CDR3 is built from 14 residues. V trimming: 4 bases; J trimming: 8 bases; junction bases outside the gene matches: 2. The germline CDR1 and CDR2 sequences are MNHNS and SASEGT. The CDR3 protein is CASSALAGGHIQYF. DNA of the CDR3: TGTGCCAGCAGTGCACTAGCGGGAGGGCACATTCAGTACTTC.

There are many counts of this clonotype. The chain combines TRBV28 with TRBJ2-7, with 9 bases aligning to TRBD1. CDR3 size: 14 residues. After removal of 7 bases from V and 0 bases from J, the junction contained 4 bases not matched to a gene. Germline V gene sequence: CDR1 MDHEN, CDR2 SYDVKM. CDR3 loop: CASNNRGPSYEQYF. As DNA, the CDR3 is TGTGCCAGCAATAACAGGGGGCCCTCCTACGAGCAGTACTTC.

A few counts support this clonotype. The J gene is TRBJ2-5, the V gene TRBV20-1; D might be TRBD2 (5 bases). Trimming took off 0 bases at V and 6 bases at J, with 14 bases between the two ends. Per the germline V gene, CDR1 is DFQATT and CDR2 is SNEGSKA (reference sequence). The CDR3 runs to 14 residues. The DNA of the CDR3 is TGCAGTGCTAGAGATCGAACTAGTTCGAAGACCCAGTACTTC. Amino acid sequence: CSARDRTSSKTQYF.

This clonotype was detected many times. The chain combines TRBV30 with TRBJ2-1; no clear D gene. Germline CDR1 GTSNPN, CDR2 SVGIG (reference sequence). The V end lost 2 bases, the J end lost 5 bases, and 10 bases lay between the germline ends. There are 13 residues in the CDR3. The CDR3 sequence: CAWSSLPNNEQFF. CDR3 DNA sequence: TGTGCCTGGAGTAGTTTACCGAACAATGAGCAGTTCTTC. The entire variable domain, with the rest obtained from reference TRBV30 and TRBJ2-1, is as follows: SQTIHQWPATLVQPVGSPLSLECTVEGTSNPNLYWYRQAAGRGLQLLFYSVGIGQISSEVPQNLSASRPQDRQFILSSKKLLLSDSGFYLCAWSSLPNNEQFFGPGTRLTVL.

This clonotype was found many times. V usage is TRBV7-9 and J usage is TRBJ2-2; possibly TRBD2 for D (5 bases). V was pared by 1 base and J by 7 bases, with 16 bases between. The CDR3 consists of 16 residues. CDR1 and CDR2 from the germline V gene are SEHNR and FQNEAQ (reference sequence). CDR3 DNA sequence: TGTGCCAGCAGCTTAGGGTCCAGCGGAGGCGGCGGGGAGCTGTTTTTT. Its translation: CASSLGSSGGGGELFF.

This clonotype was recorded at least ten times. The chain carries TRBV20-1 and TRBJ2-1; D tentatively reads TRBD1 or TRBD2 (5 bases each). Trimming took off 0 bases at V and 2 bases at J, with 14 bases between the two ends. Germline-derived CDR1 and CDR2 are DFQATT and SNEGSKA (reference sequence). The CDR3 totals 16 residues. The CDR3 sequence is CSAREGVVRTYNEQFF. The CDR3 DNA is TGCAGTGCTAGAGAGGGGGTGGTAAGGACCTACAATGAGCAGTTCTTC.

The table lists this clonotype with a count of one. DNA of the CDR3: TGTGCCAGCAGCGGGGAGAATAGGAAGGGGCAGTTCTTC. Translating gives CASSGENRKGQFF. The chain has TRBV19 and TRBJ2-1, with TRBD2 matching over 7 bases. The CDR3 runs to 13 residues. The germline CDR1 and CDR2 sequences are LNHDA and SQIVND (reference sequence). Trimming cost V 9 bases and J 12 bases; bases outside gene matches: 14.

In its sample, this clonotype was seen many times. The CDR3 reads CASSLGLGSSYNEQFF. DNA of the CDR3: TGTGCCAGCAGTTTAGGGTTAGGGAGCTCCTACAATGAGCAGTTCTTC. This sequence joins TRBV28 and TRBJ2-1; a possible D gene is TRBD2 (5 bases). Trimming took off 2 bases at V and 0 bases at J, with 11 bases between the two ends. The CDR3 is 16 residues long. Germline CDR1 reads MDHEN; CDR2 reads SYDVKM. The full variable domain, completed using reference TRBV28 and TRBJ2-1, is DVKVTQSSRYLVKRTGEKVFLECVQDMDHENMFWYRQDPGLGLRLIYFSYDVKMKEKGDIPEGYSVSREKKERFSLILESASTNQTSMYLCASSLGLGSSYNEQFFGPGTRLTVL.

This clonotype was picked up many times. V usage is TRBV30 and J usage is TRBJ2-1, with D unresolved. CDR3 length: 14 amino acids. Trimming took off 2 bases at V and 5 bases at J, with 13 bases between the two ends. Germline V gene lookup returns CDR1 GTSNPN and CDR2 SVGIG (reference sequence). The CDR3 spells CAWSPDGLDNEQFF. The CDR3 DNA sequence: TGTGCCTGGAGTCCGGACGGGCTGGACAATGAGCAGTTCTTC.

The V call is TRBV6-6, the J call TRBJ2-3, with 11 bases aligning to TRBD2. Trimming removed 0 bases from V and 6 bases from J; junction bases left unmatched: 5. Per the germline V gene, CDR1 is MNHNY and CDR2 is SVGAGI (reference sequence). The CDR3 totals 16 residues. CDR3 loop: CASSYSGLAVMDTQYF. The CDR3 coding sequence is TGTGCCAGCAGTTACTCGGGACTAGCGGTGATGGATACGCAGTATTTT.

Points on this clonotype: At one of its ends the junction is not consistent with the germline gene, which may arise from a read error. V and J are TRBV5-1 and TRBJ2-1, with 14 bases identical to TRBD2. This CDR3 comprises 19 residues. The germline V gene encodes CDR1 SGHRS and CDR2 YFSETQ. DNA of the CDR3: TGTGCCAGCAGCTCCCTAAGGACTAGCGGGAGGATCTCCTACAATGAGCAGTTCTTC. Its protein is CASSSLRTSGRISYNEQFF.